This T cell receptor (beta chain) was sequenced for a study of cytomegalovirus exposure and HLA in healthy donors. Study conclusions and caveats: Reports described diagnosis of cytomegalovirus status by the classifier as highly specific and sensitive. The authors later linked a missense DCLRE1C variant to TCR beta V- and J-gene trimming.

Vbeta (60) and Jbeta (13) primers were used in the PCR. The method was immunoSEQ multiplex PCR; TCRdb's version includes in-frame clones alone and lacks a portion of them. The sample carries a few hundred thousand clones, under 80% recorded once. Note on this clone: The antigen remains undetermined.

Donors likely had unrecorded immune exposures despite being nominally healthy when sampled. The TCR originated in a girl under 10 years old in good health and CMV-seronegative. Sequencing input: PBMCs.

The CDR3 DNA reads TGTGCCAGCAGTTTATCCTTGGGGGGGAGAGATACGCAGTATTTT. It yields the protein CASSLSLGGRDTQYF. This sequence joins TRBV27 and TRBJ2-3; 7 bases map to TRBD2. CDR1 and CDR2 (germline): MNHEY, SMNVEV (reference sequence). CDR3 length equals 15 residues. After removal of 0 bases from V and 5 bases from J, the junction contained 5 bases not matched to a gene.